Shown below are 22 T cell receptor beta chains from a single sample sequenced in a study of blood T cell repertoires in COVID-19. Sequencing was performed with immunoSEQ multiplex PCR; in TCRdb, only in-frame clones are kept and a portion is missing. The table records a few hundred thousand clones, approximately 90% of them present only once. Sample: peripheral blood. These receptors all stem from a woman aged 50 to 65 with COVID-19, enrolled during active disease.

This chain joins TRBV7-2 and TRBJ1-5; no clear D. Germline-derived CDR1 and CDR2 are SGHTA and FQGNSA. The CDR3 extends over 15 amino acids. The ends were cut back, 0 bases at V and 6 bases at J, with 12 bases in the middle. CDR3 DNA: TGTGCCAGCAGCTTAGCGCTTGGAGGGAGTCAGCCCCAGCATTTT. This codes for CASSLALGGSQPQHF. Variable domain in full (rest from reference TRBV7-2 and TRBJ1-5): GAGVSQSPSNKVTEKGKDVELRCDPISGHTALYWYRQSLGQGLEFLIYFQGNSAPDKSGLPSDRFSAERTGGSVSTLTIQRTQQEDSAVYLCASSLALGGSQPQHFGDGTRLSIL.

J is TRBJ2-5 and V is TRBV4-2; 12 nucleotides align to TRBD2. Unmatched junction bases numbered 10, after V lost 0 bases and J lost 5 bases. Germline V gene lookup returns CDR1 LGHNA and CDR2 YNFKEQ. The CDR3 spans 18 residues. Here the CDR3 reads CASSQEASGRGRVETQYF. The CDR3 nucleotides read TGTGCCAGCAGCCAAGAAGCTAGCGGGAGGGGAAGAGTTGAGACCCAGTACTTC.

With regard to this clone: The junction departs from germline at one end; a sequencing error may be responsible. The chain couples TRBV11-2 to TRBJ2-7, with a possible D match to TRBD1 (6 bases). This CDR3 is built from 12 residues. Germline V gives CDR1 SGHAT, CDR2 FQNNGV. As DNA, the CDR3 is TGTGCCAGCAGCTTATCAGTAGGACAGTCGGACTTC. Translated, it gives CASSLSVGQSDF. Full variable domain (missing parts from reference TRBV11-2 and TRBJ2-7): EAGVAQSPRYKIIEKRQSVAFWCNPISGHATLYWYQQILGQGPKLLIQFQNNGVVDDSQLPKDRFSAERLKGVDSTLKIQPAKLEDSAVYLCASSLSVGQSDFGPGTRLTVT.

The chain couples TRBV6-1 to TRBJ2-7; D gene ambiguous. Germline CDR1 and CDR2: MNHNS and SASEGT. The CDR3 has 17 amino acids. Trimming shortened V by 3 bases and J by 3 bases, and 21 bases separated the two germline ends. CDR3 sequence reads: CASSEGRYSDGYYEQYF. For the CDR3, the DNA is TGTGCCAGCAGTGAGGGTAGGTACAGTGACGGCTACTACGAGCAGTACTTC.

This chain joins TRBV18 and TRBJ1-1; D remains unclear. Germline values: CDR1 KGHSH, CDR2 LQKENI. V lost 0 bases, J lost 6 bases, and 8 bases lay in between. This CDR3 has 13 residues. The CDR3 sequence is CASSPPPGAEAFF. CDR3 DNA: TGTGCCAGCTCACCACCTCCCGGTGCTGAAGCTTTCTTT.

The V gene is TRBV19, the J gene TRBJ2-7; 11 nucleotides match TRBD1. The length of the CDR3 is 15 residues. V was pared by 5 bases and J by 3 bases, with 6 bases of the junction left unmatched. Per the germline V gene, CDR1 is LNHDA and CDR2 is SQIVND (reference sequence). CDR3 DNA sequence: TGTGCCAGTAGTTCCCGGGACAGGGGGTTCTACGAGCAGTACTTC. It yields the protein CASSSRDRGFYEQYF.

The CDR3 region has the DNA TGTGCCAGCAGTTACGCGGGCACTAACTATGGCTACACCTTC. Encoded protein: CASSYAGTNYGYTF. The chain is built from TRBV6-5 and TRBJ1-2; D is unresolved. The CDR3 covers 14 residues. V was cut by 2 bases and J by 0 bases, with 7 bases left in between. Germline CDR1 reads MNHEY; CDR2 reads SVGAGI.

The V gene is TRBV5-1, the J gene TRBJ1-1; 11 nucleotides align to TRBD1. The germline CDR1 and CDR2 sequences are SGHRS and YFSETQ. J was trimmed by 3 bases and V by 4 bases; bases with no gene match: 14. The CDR3 contains 18 residues. The CDR3 is CASSPGERTGGRDTEAFF. Written as DNA, the CDR3 is TGCGCCAGCAGCCCCGGAGAACGGACAGGGGGCCGCGACACTGAAGCTTTCTTT.

The chain has TRBV15 and TRBJ2-3; 10 bases line up with TRBD2. The CDR3 spans 17 residues. Germline loops: CDR1 LNHNV, CDR2 YYDKDF (reference sequence). Germline trimming cut 1 base from V and 4 bases from J; bases unmatched to any gene: 8. The CDR3 spells CATSRADLAGDADTQYF. Here the CDR3 DNA reads TGTGCCACCAGCAGAGCAGATCTAGCGGGAGACGCAGATACGCAGTATTTT. Filled out from reference TRBV15 and TRBJ2-3, the complete variable domain reads DAMVIQNPRYQVTQFGKPVTLSCSQTLNHNVMYWYQQKSSQAPKLLFHYYDKDFNNEADTPDNFQSRRPNTSFCFLDIRSPGLGDTAMYLCATSRADLAGDADTQYFGPGTRLTVL.

J is TRBJ2-1 and V is TRBV4-1, with TRBD2 identical over 11 bases. Germline-derived CDR1 and CDR2 are MGHRA and YSYEKL. Trimming took 4 bases from V and 4 from J; bases not matched to a gene: 3. The CDR3 is 15 residues long. The CDR3 region has the DNA TGCGCCAGCAGCCTGGGACTAGCGGAATACAATGAGCAGTTCTTC. It translates to CASSLGLAEYNEQFF.

The chain is built from TRBV12-3 or TRBV12-4 and TRBJ2-5; D gene unclear. The CDR3 is made up of 11 amino acids. With 5 bases removed from V and 5 bases from J, the gap between germline ends came to 6 bases. For the CDR3, the DNA is TGTGCCAGCAGTCCCCGGGAGACCCAGTACTTC. Protein product: CASSPRETQYF.

This chain connects TRBV9 to TRBJ2-2, with D tentatively TRBD1 (5 bases). Germline V CDR1 and CDR2: SGDLS, YYNGEE. This CDR3 region has 16 residues. The germline V and J ends were trimmed by 4 bases and 0 bases, with 13 bases remaining between them. The CDR3 loop reads CASSMQGAPNTGELFF. The CDR3, as DNA: TGTGCCAGCAGCATGCAGGGTGCGCCGAACACCGGGGAGCTGTTTTTT.

The gene calls are TRBV21-1 and TRBJ2-2; the DNA was not used to check the table's D call, TRBD1. TRBV21-1 is a pseudogene segment. The length of the CDR3 is 16 residues. The CDR3 DNA is TGTGCCAGCAGCCCCGTTAGGACAGGCCGGACCGGGGAGCTGTTTTTT. Its protein product is CASSPVRTGRTGELFF.

The chain recombines TRBV6-5 with TRBJ2-1, with 7 positions matching TRBD1. Germline V gene sequence: CDR1 MNHEY, CDR2 SVGAGI. The CDR3 length is 14 residues. V dropped 5 bases and J dropped 6; count of bases not matched to a gene: 7. Here the CDR3 reads CASSNRQGSNEQFF. CDR3 nucleotide sequence: TGTGCCAGCAGTAACCGACAGGGAAGCAATGAGCAGTTCTTC.

V gene TRBV7-8 combines with J gene TRBJ1-2; 9 bases map to TRBD1. CDR1 is SGHVS, CDR2 FQNEAQ, per germline. With 5 bases clipped from V and 3 bases from J, the junction kept 7 bases outside the gene matches. The CDR3 runs 15 residues. The CDR3 reads CASSHTGGIDYGYTF. The CDR3 nucleotides read TGTGCCAGCAGCCATACAGGGGGCATTGACTATGGCTACACCTTC.

The chain uses TRBV5-1 and TRBJ2-5, with 15 bases aligning to TRBD2. Germline V gives CDR1 SGHRS, CDR2 YFSETQ. Germline trimming cut 5 bases from V and 5 bases from J; bases unmatched to any gene: 10. The CDR3 spans 17 residues. The chain's CDR3 is CASSWTSGRALGETQYF. CDR3 nucleotides: TGCGCCAGCAGTTGGACTAGCGGGAGGGCCCTAGGTGAGACCCAGTACTTC.

The rearrangement uses TRBV4-3 and TRBJ2-7; TRBD1 matches 11 bases. J lost 4 bases, V lost 6 bases, and 11 bases had no gene match. The germline V gene encodes CDR1 LGHNA and CDR2 YSLEER. This CDR3 has 16 residues. The CDR3 protein is CASRESWTGGRYEQYF. Written as DNA, the CDR3 is TGCGCCAGCAGAGAAAGCTGGACAGGGGGCAGATACGAGCAGTACTTC.

The gene calls are TRBV5-4 and TRBJ2-7; TRBD1 aligns across 7 bases. Germline values: CDR1 SGHNT, CDR2 YYREEE (reference sequence). CDR3 length equals 16 residues. The V gene end was trimmed by 4 bases and the J gene end by 0 bases; junction bases not matched to a gene: 10. CDR3 DNA: TGTGCCAGCAGCACCAGCCGGGACAGAACCTCCTACGAGCAGTACTTC. This sequence encodes CASSTSRDRTSYEQYF. The whole variable domain, filled in from reference TRBV5-4 and TRBJ2-7, reads ETGVTQSPTHLIKTRGQQVTLRCSSQSGHNTVSWYQQALGQGPQFIFQYYREEENGRGNFPPRFSGLQFPNYSSELNVNALELDDSALYLCASSTSRDRTSYEQYFGPGTRLTVT.

The V call is TRBV6-1, the J call TRBJ2-3; TRBD2 matches at 8 bases. The CDR3 is 16 residues long. The ends lost 4 bases at V and 6 bases at J; junction bases unmatched: 12. CDR1 and CDR2 (germline): MNHNS, SASEGT. The CDR3 sequence: CASSARSGTSGDTQYF. The CDR3 DNA sequence: TGTGCCAGCAGTGCAAGATCCGGGACTAGTGGGGATACGCAGTATTTT.

The chain joins TRBV18 to TRBJ2-1, with D tentatively TRBD1 (5 bases). V shed 2 bases and J shed 0 bases, with 8 bases lying between them. From germline, CDR1 is KGHSH and CDR2 LQKENI. CDR3 size: 15 residues. This CDR3 is CASSPFRASYNEQFF. CDR3 sequence (DNA): TGTGCCAGCTCACCATTCAGGGCCTCCTACAATGAGCAGTTCTTC.

This sequence joins TRBV20-1 and TRBJ1-5, with D unresolved. CDR1 DFQATT and CDR2 SNEGSKA come from the germline V gene (reference sequence). This CDR3 has 12 residues. V lost 3 bases and J lost 11, with 14 bases in between. This chain's CDR3 is CSASWLGTAQHF. CDR3 nucleotides: TGCAGTGCTAGTTGGTTAGGCACAGCCCAGCATTTT.

V and J are TRBV6-5 and TRBJ1-1; tentatively, D is TRBD1 (6 bases). Germline values: CDR1 MNHEY, CDR2 SVGAGI. CDR3 length equals 15 residues. V gave up 2 bases and J gave up 5 bases, with 15 bases separating them. The CDR3 coding sequence is TGTGCCAGCAGTTACCGGTGGGGGGGCGAAACTGAAGCTTTCTTT. This codes for CASSYRWGGETEAFF.